The present TCR beta chain was sequenced within a study of T cell changes during pregnancy in multiple sclerosis. The germline gives CDR1 SGHTS, CDR2 YDEGEE. With 4 bases removed from V and 0 bases from J, the gap between germline ends came to 11 bases. This CDR3 is built from 14 residues. Using immunoSEQ multiplex PCR, the repertoire was profiled, and TCRdb retains in-frame clones only, with some absent. The repertoire holds about 100,000 clones, with about 92% as singletons. This clonotype originated in a female donor with multiple sclerosis, enrolled in a pregnancy study. The chain carries TRBV5-8 and TRBJ2-7; maybe TRBD1 (5 bases). Material: peripheral blood, obtained in the first trimester of pregnancy. CDR3 nucleotides: TGTGCCAGCAGCAGGACAAGGGGCTCCTACGAGCAGTACTTC. Residues: CASSRTRGSYEQYF.